Listed below are T cell receptor beta chains from one sample, sequenced in a study of T-cell memory formation after mild COVID-19. TCRdb reanalysed the 5' RACE reads using MiXCR and keeps one entry per CDR3 protein. The sample lists under 350,000 distinct CDR3 sequences, roughly 16% occurring once. The source material was PBMCs or a T cell subset sorted from them (not recorded which). The receptors come from a man younger than 35 who had mild COVID-19 (a few samples of this study predate the infection). Cell type and time point are not known. The CDR3 runs from the conserved cysteine through the conserved F or W. A D gene is named only where the DNA matches it firmly. Size tells how often a clone was seen (once, few, many) or the class of an expanded clone, and some rows leave it out.

j_gene: TRBJ2-1; v_gene: TRBV6-2/TRBV6-3; d_gene: TRBD1; abundance: few; CDR3nt: TGTGCCAGCACTTTCTCTCGACAGGGGATGGCTAATGAGCAGTTCTTC; CDR3aa: CASTFSRQGMANEQFF
j_gene: TRBJ1-2; v_gene: TRBV3-1; d_gene: .; abundance: few; CDR3nt: TGTGCCAGCAGCCGGGACCCGGGAGCTAACTATGGCTACACCTTC; CDR3aa: CASSRDPGANYGYTF
j_gene: TRBJ1-4; v_gene: TRBV28; d_gene: .; abundance: few; CDR3nt: TGTGCCAGCAGTTTCCCGAAGGGATATGAAAAACTGTTTTTT; CDR3aa: CASSFPKGYEKLFF
j_gene: TRBJ1-5; v_gene: TRBV6-5; d_gene: .; abundance: .; CDR3nt: TGTGCCAGCTCCTTATACGGGCCCGGGCGGCCCCAGCATTTT; CDR3aa: CASSLYGPGRPQHF
j_gene: TRBJ1-3; v_gene: TRBV7-2; d_gene: .; abundance: few; CDR3nt: TGTGCCAGCAGCTTAGCTGGGAACCGAAACTCTGGAAACACCATATATTTT; CDR3aa: CASSLAGNRNSGNTIYF
j_gene: TRBJ1-1; v_gene: TRBV7-9; d_gene: TRBD1; abundance: .; CDR3nt: TGTGCCAGCACCACCAGGGGGAAGGACACTGAAGCTTTCTTT; CDR3aa: CASTTRGKDTEAFF
j_gene: TRBJ1-4; v_gene: TRBV7-8; d_gene: .; abundance: many; CDR3nt: TGTGCCAGCAGCTTATCAAGCCTCGGGGAAAAACTGTTTTTT; CDR3aa: CASSLSSLGEKLFF
j_gene: TRBJ2-1; v_gene: TRBV7-9; d_gene: .; abundance: .; CDR3nt: TGTGCCAGCAGCTTAGCAGGGACTCCCCGAGGGTTCTTC; CDR3aa: CASSLAGTPRGFF
j_gene: TRBJ2-5; v_gene: TRBV6-6; d_gene: .; abundance: few; CDR3nt: TGTGCCAGCAGTTACTCGAGGCCAGCCAAAGAGACCCAGTACTTC; CDR3aa: CASSYSRPAKETQYF
j_gene: TRBJ2-3; v_gene: TRBV20-1; d_gene: TRBD2; abundance: once; CDR3nt: TGCAGTGCTAGGATCCCCAACGGACTAGCGGGGCGCACAGATACGCAGTATTTT; CDR3aa: CSARIPNGLAGRTDTQYF
j_gene: TRBJ1-5; v_gene: TRBV7-6; d_gene: .; abundance: few; CDR3nt: TGTGCCAGCAGCTTATGGGCAGGGAATAGCAATCAGCCCCAGCATTTT; CDR3aa: CASSLWAGNSNQPQHF
j_gene: TRBJ1-5; v_gene: TRBV4-3; d_gene: TRBD1; abundance: few; CDR3nt: TGCGCCAGCAGCCAAGGGACAGGAGGCGCGGGGAGCAATCAGCCCCAGCATTTT; CDR3aa: CASSQGTGGAGSNQPQHF
j_gene: TRBJ2-5; v_gene: TRBV6-6; d_gene: .; abundance: many; CDR3nt: TGTGCCAGCAGCCTATTTGGGGGCGGGGAGACCCAGTACTTC; CDR3aa: CASSLFGGGETQYF
j_gene: TRBJ2-7; v_gene: TRBV6-2/TRBV6-3; d_gene: TRBD2; abundance: .; CDR3nt: TGTGCCAGCAGCACTAGCGGGGGGGCCGCAAACGAGCAGTACTTC; CDR3aa: CASSTSGGAANEQYF
j_gene: TRBJ1-6; v_gene: TRBV5-6; d_gene: .; abundance: once; CDR3nt: TGTGCCAGCAGCCGCCGTGGGGCCCTCCACTTT; CDR3aa: CASSRRGALHF
j_gene: TRBJ2-2; v_gene: TRBV10-3; d_gene: .; abundance: few; CDR3nt: TGTGCCATCGCACCCACTAGCGGGGAGCTGTTTTTT; CDR3aa: CAIAPTSGELFF
j_gene: TRBJ2-7; v_gene: TRBV7-8; d_gene: TRBD1; abundance: many; CDR3nt: TGTGCCAGCAGCCCCGGGACAGGGGACGAGCAGTACTTC; CDR3aa: CASSPGTGDEQYF
j_gene: TRBJ1-1; v_gene: TRBV29-1; d_gene: TRBD1; abundance: .; CDR3nt: TGCAGCGCTACGGGGACAGGGGTGCCCACTGAAGCTTTCTTT; CDR3aa: CSATGTGVPTEAFF
j_gene: TRBJ2-1; v_gene: TRBV5-1; d_gene: TRBD2; abundance: .; CDR3nt: TGCGCCAGCAGCCCAGCGACTAGCGAGCAGTTCTTC; CDR3aa: CASSPATSEQFF
j_gene: TRBJ2-7; v_gene: TRBV4-2; d_gene: .; abundance: few; CDR3nt: TGTGCCAGCAGCCAAGATGGAGAGTCCGGTTTCGTCTACGAGCAGTACTTC; CDR3aa: CASSQDGESGFVYEQYF
j_gene: TRBJ1-6; v_gene: TRBV7-2; d_gene: .; abundance: .; CDR3nt: TGTGCCAGCAGCTTAGGGACAGAGTATAATTCACCCCTCCACTTT; CDR3aa: CASSLGTEYNSPLHF
j_gene: TRBJ1-1; v_gene: TRBV28; d_gene: TRBD1; abundance: few; CDR3nt: TGTGCCAGCAGCCCTGACAGGGGGCGCGTCACTGAAGCTTTCTTT; CDR3aa: CASSPDRGRVTEAFF
j_gene: TRBJ1-4; v_gene: TRBV4-2; d_gene: .; abundance: .; CDR3nt: TGTGCCAGCAGCCAAGATTTCCGGGACGAGCTGTTTTTT; CDR3aa: CASSQDFRDELFF
j_gene: TRBJ2-2; v_gene: TRBV20-1; d_gene: TRBD1; abundance: few; CDR3nt: TGCAGTGCCCAAGGACAGGAGAACACCGGGGAGCTGTTTTTT; CDR3aa: CSAQGQENTGELFF
j_gene: TRBJ1-5; v_gene: TRBV27; d_gene: .; abundance: .; CDR3nt: TGTGCCAGCAGTTCTCTGGGGGACCTCAGCCATCAGCCCCAGCATTTT; CDR3aa: CASSSLGDLSHQPQHF
j_gene: TRBJ2-5; v_gene: TRBV4-1; d_gene: .; abundance: .; CDR3nt: TGCGCCAGCAGCCAAGATAAGGTTTTAGAGACCCAGTACTTC; CDR3aa: CASSQDKVLETQYF
j_gene: TRBJ1-2; v_gene: TRBV5-1; d_gene: .; abundance: few; CDR3nt: TGCGCCAGCAGCTTGGCGTCTCGGTCGGGCTACACCTTC; CDR3aa: CASSLASRSGYTF
j_gene: TRBJ2-5; v_gene: TRBV7-6; d_gene: TRBD1; abundance: few; CDR3nt: TGTGCCAGCAGCTGGGTAGGGACAGGGAGCCAAGAGACCCAGTACTTC; CDR3aa: CASSWVGTGSQETQYF
j_gene: TRBJ2-5; v_gene: TRBV6-5; d_gene: TRBD2; abundance: few; CDR3nt: TGTGCCAGCAGTTACGGCCTAGCGGGTCCCCAAGAGACCCAGTACTTC; CDR3aa: CASSYGLAGPQETQYF
j_gene: TRBJ1-1; v_gene: TRBV30; d_gene: .; abundance: few; CDR3nt: TGTGCCTGGGGACTCGCAGGTCTAGGAGCTTTCTTT; CDR3aa: CAWGLAGLGAFF
j_gene: TRBJ2-1; v_gene: TRBV20-1; d_gene: .; abundance: many; CDR3nt: TGCAGTGCTATCACGGGGCAGGGTGGTTTCTACAATGAGCAGTTCTTC; CDR3aa: CSAITGQGGFYNEQFF
j_gene: TRBJ2-4; v_gene: TRBV3-2; d_gene: .; abundance: .; CDR3nt: TGTGCCAGCAGCCAGCGGGACAGTCAAAACATTCAGTACTTC; CDR3aa: CASSQRDSQNIQYF
j_gene: TRBJ2-3; v_gene: TRBV9; d_gene: .; abundance: many; CDR3nt: TGTGCCAGCAGCGAGACCGGGGGCACAGATACGCAGTATTTT; CDR3aa: CASSETGGTDTQYF
j_gene: TRBJ2-2; v_gene: TRBV7-3; d_gene: .; abundance: .; CDR3nt: TGTGCCAGCAGCTTAATCGCGGAAGGCGGGGAGCTGTTTTTT; CDR3aa: CASSLIAEGGELFF
j_gene: TRBJ2-7; v_gene: TRBV7-6; d_gene: .; abundance: .; CDR3nt: TGTGCCAGCAGCTTAGCGGGACCCGACTACGAGCAGTACTTC; CDR3aa: CASSLAGPDYEQYF
j_gene: TRBJ2-6; v_gene: TRBV30; d_gene: .; abundance: many; CDR3nt: TGTGCCTCCGGGGAGGGGGCCACTGGGGCCAACGTCCTGACTTTC; CDR3aa: CASGEGATGANVLTF
j_gene: TRBJ2-5; v_gene: TRBV29-1; d_gene: .; abundance: many; CDR3nt: TGCAGCGTTCTCCAATCTGGGACGGAAAGGGAGACCCAGTACTTC; CDR3aa: CSVLQSGTERETQYF
j_gene: TRBJ1-1; v_gene: TRBV27; d_gene: TRBD1; abundance: .; CDR3nt: TGTGCCAGCAGAATAAACAGGGGAGGGGAAGCTTTCTTT; CDR3aa: CASRINRGGEAFF
j_gene: TRBJ2-6; v_gene: TRBV5-1; d_gene: TRBD1; abundance: many; CDR3nt: TGCGCCAGCAGCTCGACAGGGACTGGGGCCAACGTCCTGACTTTC; CDR3aa: CASSSTGTGANVLTF
j_gene: TRBJ1-2; v_gene: TRBV9; d_gene: .; abundance: .; CDR3nt: TGTGCCAGCAGCGTAGGACGTCGGGGAGGAACAGCCCTGTATGGCTACACCTTC; CDR3aa: CASSVGRRGGTALYGYTF
j_gene: TRBJ1-1; v_gene: TRBV6-5; d_gene: TRBD1; abundance: .; CDR3nt: TGTGCCGTGGGACAGCTGAACACTGAAGCTTTCTTT; CDR3aa: CAVGQLNTEAFF
j_gene: TRBJ2-7; v_gene: TRBV7-3; d_gene: .; abundance: .; CDR3nt: TGTGCCAGCAGCTCAGACAGTAGCTCCTACGAGCAGTACTTC; CDR3aa: CASSSDSSSYEQYF
j_gene: TRBJ1-6; v_gene: TRBV5-1; d_gene: .; abundance: few; CDR3nt: TGCGCCAGCAGCCCGAAAGGGGAGGAAGAAGATTCACCCCTCCACTTT; CDR3aa: CASSPKGEEEDSPLHF
j_gene: TRBJ2-1; v_gene: TRBV5-1; d_gene: TRBD2; abundance: few; CDR3nt: TGCGCCAGCAGCGGGGGACTAGCGGGGGGGCGATACAATGAGCAGTTCTTC; CDR3aa: CASSGGLAGGRYNEQFF
j_gene: TRBJ1-2; v_gene: TRBV6-5; d_gene: .; abundance: .; CDR3nt: TGTGCCAGCAGTTACGTCCGGGGCCCGAACTATGGCTACACCTTC; CDR3aa: CASSYVRGPNYGYTF
j_gene: TRBJ1-6; v_gene: TRBV7-8; d_gene: .; abundance: few; CDR3nt: TGTGCCAGCAGCTTAGGTGTTGTGACAGAATATTCACCCCTCCACTTT; CDR3aa: CASSLGVVTEYSPLHF
j_gene: TRBJ2-3; v_gene: TRBV7-3; d_gene: .; abundance: few; CDR3nt: TGTGCCAGCAGCTTAGGATCCTCGAGCGATACGCAGTATTTT; CDR3aa: CASSLGSSSDTQYF
j_gene: TRBJ1-6; v_gene: TRBV5-5; d_gene: .; abundance: few; CDR3nt: TGTGCCAGCAGCTCGGGAGGTTATAATTCACCCCTCCACTTT; CDR3aa: CASSSGGYNSPLHF
j_gene: TRBJ2-1; v_gene: TRBV6-5; d_gene: .; abundance: few; CDR3nt: TGTGCCAGCAGTGTCAATGAGCAGTTCTTC; CDR3aa: CASSVNEQFF
j_gene: TRBJ2-6; v_gene: TRBV28; d_gene: .; abundance: few; CDR3nt: TGTGCCAGCAGTTTACCGAGAGGCTCTGGGGCCAACGTCCTGACTTTC; CDR3aa: CASSLPRGSGANVLTF
j_gene: TRBJ1-6; v_gene: TRBV4-3; d_gene: .; abundance: few; CDR3nt: TGCGCCAGCAGCCAAGGTTGGGGGTCCTATAATTCACCCCTCCACTTT; CDR3aa: CASSQGWGSYNSPLHF
j_gene: TRBJ2-3; v_gene: TRBV20-1; d_gene: .; abundance: many; CDR3nt: TGCAGTCCGCCCCAGGCAGATACGCAGTATTTT; CDR3aa: CSPPQADTQYF
j_gene: TRBJ1-5; v_gene: TRBV2; d_gene: .; abundance: .; CDR3nt: TGTGCCAGCAGAGAACTGGGCCTCAATCAGCCCCAGCATTTT; CDR3aa: CASRELGLNQPQHF
j_gene: TRBJ2-2; v_gene: TRBV2; d_gene: .; abundance: .; CDR3nt: TGTGCCAGCAAGGCGGACGGGGAGCTGTTTTTT; CDR3aa: CASKADGELFF
j_gene: TRBJ1-1; v_gene: TRBV18; d_gene: .; abundance: .; CDR3nt: TGTGCCAGCTCACCAGGCGCTAGGGACACTGAAGCTTTCTTT; CDR3aa: CASSPGARDTEAFF
j_gene: TRBJ2-5; v_gene: TRBV3-1; d_gene: .; abundance: .; CDR3nt: TGTGCCAGCAGCGGAGACTTAGCGGCAGGGGAGACCCAGTACTTC; CDR3aa: CASSGDLAAGETQYF
j_gene: TRBJ2-7; v_gene: TRBV7-6; d_gene: .; abundance: .; CDR3nt: TGTGCCAGCAGCCGGGGACCGGTTGGGCCCTACGAGCAGTACTTC; CDR3aa: CASSRGPVGPYEQYF
j_gene: TRBJ2-3; v_gene: TRBV5-1; d_gene: TRBD2; abundance: few; CDR3nt: TGCGCCAGCAGCTTTCAGCCCCGGGGGGGGAGCACAGATACGCAGTATTTT; CDR3aa: CASSFQPRGGSTDTQYF
j_gene: TRBJ2-7; v_gene: TRBV12-3/TRBV12-4; d_gene: .; abundance: .; CDR3nt: TGTGCCAGCAGTGACTCCTTGGAGCAGGGGCCCTACGAGCAGTACTTC; CDR3aa: CASSDSLEQGPYEQYF
j_gene: TRBJ2-3; v_gene: TRBV6-6; d_gene: .; abundance: many; CDR3nt: TGTGCCAGCAGTTACCCCAGAGAAGGGTCTAGCACAGATACGCAGTATTTT; CDR3aa: CASSYPREGSSTDTQYF